The rows below give T cell receptor beta chains drawn from one sample of a study of shared T cell receptors in the human thymus. Clones were read by immunoSEQ multiplex PCR, and TCRdb kept only the in-frame ones, dropping some. The repertoire holds hundreds of thousands of clones, with around 87% as singletons. The data were also submitted as part of a second study, on human thymus T cells.

Sequencing was performed on thymocytes. The receptors stem from a boy under three years old with a congenital heart defect. Both conserved end residues are part of each CDR3. D genes are given only for firm matches. The size entry is marked missing in some rows and otherwise reads once, few, many or a size class.

D gene: TRBD1
V gene: TRBV27
clone size: once
J gene: TRBJ2-3
CDR3 DNA: TGTGCCAGCAGGGACAGGGGTTCAGATACGCAGTATTTT
CDR3 protein: CASRDRGSDTQYF

D gene: -
V gene: TRBV2
clone size: -
J gene: TRBJ1-3
CDR3 DNA: TGTGCCAGCAGTGAAGGGATAAAGGAGGAAAAACCTAACTCTGGAAACACCATATATTTT
CDR3 protein: CASSEGIKEEKPNSGNTIYF

D gene: -
V gene: TRBV27
clone size: -
J gene: TRBJ2-1
CDR3 DNA: TGTGCCAGCAGTGCAACGGGATACAATGAGCAGTTCTTC
CDR3 protein: CASSATGYNEQFF

D gene: TRBD2
V gene: TRBV5-6
clone size: -
J gene: TRBJ2-1
CDR3 DNA: TGTGCCAGCAGCTTGTGGGGTAGCGGGGGCGTGCCTTACAATGAGCAGTTCTTC
CDR3 protein: CASSLWGSGGVPYNEQFF

D gene: -
V gene: TRBV7-2
clone size: -
J gene: TRBJ2-3
CDR3 DNA: TGTGCCAGCAGCAACCCGGCCGGGGGACAGCCCACAGATACGCAGTATTTT
CDR3 protein: CASSNPAGGQPTDTQYF

D gene: -
V gene: TRBV14
clone size: few
J gene: TRBJ2-1
CDR3 DNA: TGTGCCAGCAGCCAAGTCGGGGACTCCTACAATGAGCAGTTCTTC
CDR3 protein: CASSQVGDSYNEQFF

D gene: TRBD2
V gene: TRBV10-1
clone size: once
J gene: TRBJ2-7
CDR3 DNA: TGCGCCAGCAGTACAAGCGGGATAGGGCCTTACGAGCAGTACTTC
CDR3 protein: CASSTSGIGPYEQYF

D gene: -
V gene: TRBV14
clone size: -
J gene: TRBJ2-3
CDR3 DNA: TGTGCCAGCAGCCAAGTCGCAGCAGATACGCAGTATTTT
CDR3 protein: CASSQVAADTQYF

D gene: -
V gene: TRBV4-1
clone size: once
J gene: TRBJ1-1
CDR3 DNA: TGCGCCAGCAGCCAAGCCCTCCCTCCAGCAGGGGCTTTCTTT
CDR3 protein: CASSQALPPAGAFF

D gene: TRBD2
V gene: TRBV5-1
clone size: -
J gene: TRBJ2-3
CDR3 DNA: TGCGCCAGCAGCTTGGGACTAGCGACGCGCACAGATACGCAGTATTTT
CDR3 protein: CASSLGLATRTDTQYF

D gene: TRBD1
V gene: TRBV6-5
clone size: -
J gene: TRBJ2-7
CDR3 DNA: TGTGCCAGCAGTAGGTCGGGACAGGGTTACGAGCAGTACTTC
CDR3 protein: CASSRSGQGYEQYF